Below are 10 T cell receptor beta chains sequenced from a single sample in a study of human T cells and chemical hapten exposure. TCRdb independently ran MiXCR on the RACE reads; one entry per CDR3 protein. Altogether 350,000 to 450,000 distinct CDR3 sequences are present, 5% to 6.5% being singletons, with the ten largest covering around 2.6%. Documented time point: pre-sensitization, week 0. Noted treatment: therapeutic diphenylcyclopropenone sensitization with weekly scalp DPC. The sequences come from whole blood, collected in connection with sensitization to the hapten diphenylcyclopropenone (DPC). The source of these receptors is a woman aged 50 to 65 with alopecia areata. Some clones in this sample may be carry-over from other donors' samples.

This clonotype was seen only a few times. The chain combines TRBV12-3 or TRBV12-4 with TRBJ2-5, with D perhaps matching TRBD2 (5 bases). The V end was cut by 2 bases, the J end by 1 base, with 8 bases between. This CDR3 region has 14 residues. The CDR3 sequence is CASSLTAAQETQYF. The CDR3 DNA reads as TGTGCCAGCAGTTTAACAGCGGCCCAAGAGACCCAGTACTTC.

This clonotype was counted many times. The chain recombines TRBV29-1 with TRBJ2-3, with D perhaps TRBD2 (5 bases). Germline CDR1 and CDR2: SQVTM and ANQGSEA. The V end was cut by 6 bases, the J end by 0 bases, with 19 bases between. CDR3 length: 16 amino acids. In DNA, the CDR3 is TGCAGCGTCGATAAGCGGAGAGAAACTAGCACAGATACGCAGTATTTT. It translates to CSVDKRRETSTDTQYF.

This clonotype showed up many times. This sequence joins TRBV20-1 and TRBJ2-1; D gene ambiguous. CDR1 and CDR2 (germline): DFQATT, SNEGSKA (reference sequence). The CDR3 runs to 13 residues. V shed 1 base and J shed 5 bases, with 9 bases lying between them. The DNA of the CDR3 is TGCAGTGCTAGAGTCGGACCCAACAATGAGCAGTTCTTC. This sequence encodes CSARVGPNNEQFF.

The chain couples TRBV12-3 or TRBV12-4 to TRBJ1-2; 7 bases fit TRBD1. The CDR3 has 15 residues. V dropped 5 bases and J dropped 7; count of bases not matched to a gene: 13. The CDR3 coding sequence is TGTGCCAGCAGTGATCCTAGACAGGGTCGTTTTGGCTACACCTTC. Its protein product is CASSDPRQGRFGYTF.

Comments on this clonotype: One end of the junction does not line up with germline, which may come from a read error. V is TRBV3-1 and J is TRBJ2-5, with unresolved D. This CDR3 contains 12 residues. Germline lookup yields CDR1 LGHDT and CDR2 YNNKEL (reference sequence). The CDR3: CANSLDSKTQYF. The DNA of the CDR3 is TGTGCCAACAGCCTCGACTCGAAGACCCAGTACTTC.

In this sample, this clonotype turned up many times. The V and J genes are TRBV3-1 and TRBJ2-3; D is perhaps TRBD2 (6 bases). Trimming removed 5 bases from V and 3 bases from J, with 15 bases in between. This CDR3 has 15 amino acids. CDR1 LGHDT and CDR2 YNNKEL come from the germline V gene (reference sequence). The CDR3 nucleotides are TGTGCCAGCAGCGACATGGAGGGCCGTACAGATACGCAGTATTTT. This encodes CASSDMEGRTDTQYF.

This clonotype was seen ten or more times. The chain employs TRBV12-5 and TRBJ1-6; D is uncertain. The CDR3 runs 14 residues. The V gene lost 7 bases and the J gene lost 10 bases, with 17 bases spanning the gap. The germline CDR1 and CDR2 sequences are LGHNT and FRNRAP. CDR3 sequence reads: CASVSGKAGSPLHF. In DNA form, the CDR3 reads TGTGCTAGTGTCTCCGGGAAGGCAGGATCACCCCTCCACTTT.

The chain is built from TRBV15 and TRBJ1-1, with a possible D match to TRBD1 (5 bases). Trimming removed 4 bases at V and 10 bases at J, with 16 bases between. This CDR3 has 13 amino acids. CDR1 and CDR2 (germline): LNHNV, YYDKDF (reference sequence). CDR3 DNA: TGTGCCACCAGCACCCAAGGGGCCTCCGGAGCTTTCTTT. It encodes CATSTQGASGAFF.

This clonotype has ten or more counts. The rearrangement joins TRBV7-9 to TRBJ1-5, with 9 bases that match TRBD1. CDR1 is SEHNR and CDR2 is FQNEAQ in the germline V gene (reference sequence). Losses at the gene ends were 3 bases for V and 6 bases for J; bases not matched to a gene: 3. This CDR3 is built from 14 residues. CDR3 nucleotides: TGTGCCAGCAGCTTGGACAGGGGTAGTCAGCCCCAGCATTTT. Translated: CASSLDRGSQPQHF.

The rearrangement uses TRBV7-6 and TRBJ2-3; 12 bases line up with TRBD1. The V segment lost 3 bases and the J segment 4 bases; nucleotides outside the gene matches: 5. This CDR3 comprises 16 residues. CDR1 is SGHVS, CDR2 FNYEAQ, per germline. The CDR3 sequence: CASSFPGTGGSDTQYF. The DNA for the CDR3 is TGTGCCAGCAGCTTTCCCGGGACAGGGGGCTCAGATACGCAGTATTTT.